This T cell receptor (beta chain) was documented in a study of control samples from healthy donors and cancer patients. TCRdb's table, derived via immunoSEQ multiplex PCR, lists solely in-frame clones and lacks some. The sample lists about 51,000 clones, about 92% occurring once. The CDR3 is 13 amino acids. V was shortened by 7 bases and J by 2 bases, with 11 bases between the two germline ends. Germline V gene data show CDR1 as SNHLY and CDR2 as FYNNEI. The clonotype was recovered from a man aged 35 to 55 with colorectal cancer. The specimen sequenced was PBMCs. This chain joins TRBV2 and TRBJ2-5, with D perhaps TRBD2 (6 bases). The CDR3 loop reads CASNRREQETQYF. The CDR3 DNA follows: TGTGCCAGCAACCGGAGGGAGCAAGAGACCCAGTACTTC.